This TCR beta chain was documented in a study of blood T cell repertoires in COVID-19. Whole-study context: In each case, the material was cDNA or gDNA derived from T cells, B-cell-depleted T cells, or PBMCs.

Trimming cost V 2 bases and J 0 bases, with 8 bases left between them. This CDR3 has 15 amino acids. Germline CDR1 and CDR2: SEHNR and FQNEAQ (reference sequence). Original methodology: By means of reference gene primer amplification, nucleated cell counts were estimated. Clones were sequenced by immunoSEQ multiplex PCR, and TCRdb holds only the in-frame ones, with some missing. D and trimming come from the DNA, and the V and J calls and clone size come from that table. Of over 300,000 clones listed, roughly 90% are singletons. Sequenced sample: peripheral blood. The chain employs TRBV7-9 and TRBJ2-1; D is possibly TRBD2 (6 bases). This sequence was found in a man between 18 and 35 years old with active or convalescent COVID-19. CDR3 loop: CASSLRGSSYNEQFF. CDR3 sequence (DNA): TGTGCCAGCAGCTTACGGGGGAGCTCCTACAATGAGCAGTTCTTC. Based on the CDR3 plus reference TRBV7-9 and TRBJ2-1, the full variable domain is DTGVSQNPRHKITKRGQNVTFRCDPISEHNRLYWYRQTLGQGPEFLTYFQNEAQLEKSRLLSDRFSAERPKGSFSTLEIQRTEQGDSAMYLCASSLRGSSYNEQFFGPGTRLTVL.